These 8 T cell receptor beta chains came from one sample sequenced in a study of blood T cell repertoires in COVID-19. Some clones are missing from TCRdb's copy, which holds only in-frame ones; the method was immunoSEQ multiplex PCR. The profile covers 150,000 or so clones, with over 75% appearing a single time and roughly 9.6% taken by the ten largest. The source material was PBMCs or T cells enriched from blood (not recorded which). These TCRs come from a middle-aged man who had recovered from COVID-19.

Here the CDR3 reads CASSQVLGQGNYGYTF. The DNA for the CDR3 is TGTGCCAGCAGCCAAGTTCTTGGACAGGGAAACTATGGCTACACCTTC. The chain carries TRBV14 and TRBJ1-2; 8 bases are shared with TRBD1. The germline gives CDR1 SGHDN, CDR2 FVKESK. This CDR3 has 16 residues. Unmatched junction bases numbered 6, after V lost 1 base and J lost 2 bases.

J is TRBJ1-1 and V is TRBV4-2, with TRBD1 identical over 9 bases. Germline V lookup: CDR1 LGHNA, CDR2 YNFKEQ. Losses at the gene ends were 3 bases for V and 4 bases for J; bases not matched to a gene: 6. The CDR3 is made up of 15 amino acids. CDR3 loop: CASSQGGQGGTEAFF. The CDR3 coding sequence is TGTGCCAGCAGCCAGGGGGGACAGGGCGGCACTGAAGCTTTCTTT.

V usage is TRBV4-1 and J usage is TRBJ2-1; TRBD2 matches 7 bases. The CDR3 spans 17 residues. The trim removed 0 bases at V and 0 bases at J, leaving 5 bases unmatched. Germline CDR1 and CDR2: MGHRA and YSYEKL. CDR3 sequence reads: CASSQEGGSTSYNEQFF. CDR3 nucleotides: TGCGCCAGCAGCCAAGAAGGCGGGAGCACCTCCTACAATGAGCAGTTCTTC.

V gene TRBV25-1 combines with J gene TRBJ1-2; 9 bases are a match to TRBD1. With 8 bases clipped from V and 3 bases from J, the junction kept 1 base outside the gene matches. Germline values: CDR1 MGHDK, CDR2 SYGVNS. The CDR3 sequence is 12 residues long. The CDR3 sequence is CASGQGYYGYTF. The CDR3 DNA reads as TGTGCCAGCGGACAGGGGTACTATGGCTACACCTTC.

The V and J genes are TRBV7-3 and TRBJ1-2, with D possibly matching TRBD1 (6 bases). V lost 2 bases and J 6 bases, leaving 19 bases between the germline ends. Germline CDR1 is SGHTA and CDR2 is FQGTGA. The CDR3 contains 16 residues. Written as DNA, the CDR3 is TGTGCCAGCAGCTTACGCCCCAGACAGGCCTCCCATGGCTACACCTTC. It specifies CASSLRPRQASHGYTF.

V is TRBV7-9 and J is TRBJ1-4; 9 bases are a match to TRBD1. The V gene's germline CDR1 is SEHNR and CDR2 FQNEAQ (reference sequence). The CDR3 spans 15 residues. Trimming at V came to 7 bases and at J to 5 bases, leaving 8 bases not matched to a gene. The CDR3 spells CASIQGDRGNEKLFF. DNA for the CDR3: TGTGCCAGCATCCAGGGCGACAGGGGGAATGAAAAACTGTTTTTT.

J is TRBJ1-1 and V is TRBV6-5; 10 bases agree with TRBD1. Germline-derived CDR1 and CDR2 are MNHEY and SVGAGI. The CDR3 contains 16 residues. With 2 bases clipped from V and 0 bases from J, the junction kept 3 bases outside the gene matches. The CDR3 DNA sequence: TGTGCCAGCAGTTACGGGGGACAGGGGATGAACACTGAAGCTTTCTTT. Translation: CASSYGGQGMNTEAFF.

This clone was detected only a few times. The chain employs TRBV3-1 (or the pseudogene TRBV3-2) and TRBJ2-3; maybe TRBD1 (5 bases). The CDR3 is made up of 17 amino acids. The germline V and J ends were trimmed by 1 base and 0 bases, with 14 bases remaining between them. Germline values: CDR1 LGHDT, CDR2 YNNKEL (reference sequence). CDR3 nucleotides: TGTGCCAGCAGCCAAGTCGGAGCAGGGCCTAGCACAGATACGCAGTATTTT. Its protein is CASSQVGAGPSTDTQYF.